There are many counts of the clone carrying this T cell receptor beta chain. Antigen unknown. The ends lost 1 base at V and 3 bases at J; junction bases unmatched: 2. The CDR3 sequence is 15 residues long. CDR1 SGDLS and CDR2 YYNGEE come from the germline V gene. The entry originates in a study of Graves' ophthalmopathy and Graves' hyperthyroidism. Overall study results and limits: Most thyroid clonotypes expanded beyond 0.001 frequency were also found in blood. Its predictions of ophthalmopathy progression gave the model over 70% sensitivity and 72% to 85% specificity.

Amplification from RNA transcripts yielded the TCR beta CDR3 regions. In the first round, RT-PCR was carried out with HTBI primers, and a multiplex PCR formed the second round. Via MiXCR, TCRdb re-called the multiplex PCR reads, giving one row per CDR3 protein. The table includes approximately 160,000 distinct CDR3 sequences, roughly two fifths detected once. Clinicians made diagnoses from clinical symptoms, serum thyroxine, TRAb, thyroid ultrasound and orbital computed tomography. This rearrangement joins TRBV9 to TRBJ1-3, with 9 bases lining up with TRBD1. Input material: peripheral blood. The clonotype originates from a man younger than 40 with Graves' ophthalmopathy. This chain's CDR3 is CASSVLDRGGNTIYF. The CDR3 DNA reads TGTGCCAGCAGCGTATTGGACAGGGGTGGAAACACCATATATTTT.